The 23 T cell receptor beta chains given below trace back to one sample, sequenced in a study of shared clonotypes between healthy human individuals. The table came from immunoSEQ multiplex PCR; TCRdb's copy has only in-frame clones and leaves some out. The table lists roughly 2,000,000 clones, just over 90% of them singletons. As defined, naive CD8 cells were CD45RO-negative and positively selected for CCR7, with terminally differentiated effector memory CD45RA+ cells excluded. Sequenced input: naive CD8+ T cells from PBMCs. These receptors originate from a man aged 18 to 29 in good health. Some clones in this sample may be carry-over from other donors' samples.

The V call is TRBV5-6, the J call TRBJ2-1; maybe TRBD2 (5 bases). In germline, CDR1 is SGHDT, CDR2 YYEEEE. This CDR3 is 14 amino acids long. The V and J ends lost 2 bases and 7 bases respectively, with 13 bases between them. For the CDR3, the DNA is TGTGCCAGCAGCTTTATGAGGGCGTGGAATGAGCAGTTCTTC. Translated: CASSFMRAWNEQFF.

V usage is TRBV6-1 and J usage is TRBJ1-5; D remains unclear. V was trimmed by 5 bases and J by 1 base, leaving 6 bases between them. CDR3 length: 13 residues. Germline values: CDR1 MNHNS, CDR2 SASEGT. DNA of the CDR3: TGTGCCAGCAGTTTGGGCAGCAATCAGCCCCAGCATTTT. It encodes CASSLGSNQPQHF.

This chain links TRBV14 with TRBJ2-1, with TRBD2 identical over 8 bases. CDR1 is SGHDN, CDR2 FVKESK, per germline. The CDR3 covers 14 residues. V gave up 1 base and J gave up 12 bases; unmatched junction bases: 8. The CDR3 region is CASSQALSSGGQFF. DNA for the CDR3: TGTGCCAGCAGCCAAGCCCTGAGCAGCGGGGGGCAGTTCTTC.

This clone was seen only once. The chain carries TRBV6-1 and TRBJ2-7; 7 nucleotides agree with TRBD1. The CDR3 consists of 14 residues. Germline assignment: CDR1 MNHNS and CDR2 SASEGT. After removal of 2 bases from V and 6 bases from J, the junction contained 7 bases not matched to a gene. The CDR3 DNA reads TGTGCCAGCAGTGAATACGAAGGGGGCGGCGAGCAGTACTTC. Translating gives CASSEYEGGGEQYF.

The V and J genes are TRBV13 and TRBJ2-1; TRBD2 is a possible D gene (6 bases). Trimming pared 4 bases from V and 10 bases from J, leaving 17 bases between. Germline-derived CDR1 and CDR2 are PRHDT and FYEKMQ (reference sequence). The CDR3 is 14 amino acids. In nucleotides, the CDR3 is TGTGCCAGCAGCTCGCCCGGGGGAGTAGTAGAGCAGTTCTTC. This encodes CASSSPGGVVEQFF.

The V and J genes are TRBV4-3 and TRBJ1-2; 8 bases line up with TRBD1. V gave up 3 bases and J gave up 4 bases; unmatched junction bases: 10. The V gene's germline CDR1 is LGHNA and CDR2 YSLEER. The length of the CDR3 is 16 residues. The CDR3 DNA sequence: TGCGCCAGCAGCCAGGAAAGGACAGGGCATTTCTATGGCTACACCTTC. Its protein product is CASSQERTGHFYGYTF.

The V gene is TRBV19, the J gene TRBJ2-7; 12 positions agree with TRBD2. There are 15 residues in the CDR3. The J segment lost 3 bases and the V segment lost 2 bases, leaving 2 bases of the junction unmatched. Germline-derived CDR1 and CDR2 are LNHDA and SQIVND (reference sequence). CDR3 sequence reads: CASSILTSGGYEQYF. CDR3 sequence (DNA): TGTGCCAGTAGTATATTGACTAGCGGGGGCTACGAGCAGTACTTC.

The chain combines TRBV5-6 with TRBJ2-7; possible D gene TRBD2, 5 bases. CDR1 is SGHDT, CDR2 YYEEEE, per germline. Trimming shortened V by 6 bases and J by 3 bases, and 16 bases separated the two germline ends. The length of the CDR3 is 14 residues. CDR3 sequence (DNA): TGTGCCAGCAACCTTTTGGCGGGCAGCTACGAGCAGTACTTC. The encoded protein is CASNLLAGSYEQYF.

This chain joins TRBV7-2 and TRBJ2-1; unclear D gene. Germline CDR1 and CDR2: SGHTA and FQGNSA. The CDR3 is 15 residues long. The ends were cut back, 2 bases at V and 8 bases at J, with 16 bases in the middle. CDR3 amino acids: CASSLWGGRLDEQFF. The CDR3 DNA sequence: TGTGCCAGCAGCTTATGGGGTGGTAGACTTGATGAGCAGTTCTTC.

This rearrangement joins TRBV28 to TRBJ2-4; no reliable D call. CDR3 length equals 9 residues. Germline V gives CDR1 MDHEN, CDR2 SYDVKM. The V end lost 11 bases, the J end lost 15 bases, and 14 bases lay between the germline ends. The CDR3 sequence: CAPDPRWYF. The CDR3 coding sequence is TGTGCCCCCGATCCCCGTTGGTACTTC.

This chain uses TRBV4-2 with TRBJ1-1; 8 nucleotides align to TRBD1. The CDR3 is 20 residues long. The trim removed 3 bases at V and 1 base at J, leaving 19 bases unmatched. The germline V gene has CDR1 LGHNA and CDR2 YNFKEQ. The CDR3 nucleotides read TGTGCCAGCAGCCAGGCTACGATCCCAGGGGGCATTTTCGGGAACACTGAAGCTTTCTTT. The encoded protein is CASSQATIPGGIFGNTEAFF.

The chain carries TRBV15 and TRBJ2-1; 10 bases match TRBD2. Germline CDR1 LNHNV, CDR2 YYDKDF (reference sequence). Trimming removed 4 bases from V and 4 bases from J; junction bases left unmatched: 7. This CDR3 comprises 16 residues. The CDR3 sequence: CATSNLAGAIYNEQFF. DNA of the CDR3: TGTGCCACCAGCAACCTAGCGGGGGCAATATACAATGAGCAGTTCTTC.

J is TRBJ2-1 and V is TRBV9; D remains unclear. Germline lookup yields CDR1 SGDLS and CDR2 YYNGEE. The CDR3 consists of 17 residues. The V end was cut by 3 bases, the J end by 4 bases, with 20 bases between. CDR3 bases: TGTGCCAGCAGCGATCGTTTGGGAAATTCCCCTTACAATGAGCAGTTCTTC. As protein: CASSDRLGNSPYNEQFF.

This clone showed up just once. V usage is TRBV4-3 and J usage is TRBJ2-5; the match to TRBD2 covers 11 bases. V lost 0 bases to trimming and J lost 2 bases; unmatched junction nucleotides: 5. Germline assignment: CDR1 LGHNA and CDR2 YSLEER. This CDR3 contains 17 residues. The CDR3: CASSQDSGREPQETQYF. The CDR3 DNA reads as TGCGCCAGCAGCCAAGATAGCGGGAGGGAACCACAAGAGACCCAGTACTTC.

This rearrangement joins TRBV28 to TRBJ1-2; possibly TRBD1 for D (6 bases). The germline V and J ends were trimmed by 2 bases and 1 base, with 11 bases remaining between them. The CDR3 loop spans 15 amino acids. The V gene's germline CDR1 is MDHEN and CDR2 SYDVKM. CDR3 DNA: TGTGCCAGCAGTTTACTAGGGGACATTAACTATGGCTACACCTTC. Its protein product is CASSLLGDINYGYTF.

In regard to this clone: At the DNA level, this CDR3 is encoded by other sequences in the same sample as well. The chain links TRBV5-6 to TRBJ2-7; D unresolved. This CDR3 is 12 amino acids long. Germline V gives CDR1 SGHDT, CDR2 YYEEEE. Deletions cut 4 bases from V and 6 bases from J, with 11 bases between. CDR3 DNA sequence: TGTGCCAGCAGCCTGGGTGCCTCCGAGCAGTACTTC. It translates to CASSLGASEQYF.

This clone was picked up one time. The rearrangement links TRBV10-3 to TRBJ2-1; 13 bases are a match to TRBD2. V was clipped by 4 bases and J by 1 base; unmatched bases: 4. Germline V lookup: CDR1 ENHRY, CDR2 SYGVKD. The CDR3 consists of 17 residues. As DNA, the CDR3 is TGTGCCATCAGTGGGACTAGCGGGAGTACGTCCTACAATGAGCAGTTCTTC. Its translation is CAISGTSGSTSYNEQFF.

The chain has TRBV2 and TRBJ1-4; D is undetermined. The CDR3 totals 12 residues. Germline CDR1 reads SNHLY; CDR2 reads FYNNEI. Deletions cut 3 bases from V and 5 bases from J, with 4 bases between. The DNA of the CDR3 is TGTGCCAGCAGTGATGACAATGAAAAACTGTTTTTT. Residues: CASSDDNEKLFF.

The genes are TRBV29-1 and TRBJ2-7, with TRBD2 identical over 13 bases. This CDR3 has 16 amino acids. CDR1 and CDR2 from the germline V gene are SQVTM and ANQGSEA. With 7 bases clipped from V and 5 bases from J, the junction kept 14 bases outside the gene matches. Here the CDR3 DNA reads TGCAGCGCCGTACTACGGACTAGCGGGAGATTCGACGAGCAGTACTTC. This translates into CSAVLRTSGRFDEQYF.

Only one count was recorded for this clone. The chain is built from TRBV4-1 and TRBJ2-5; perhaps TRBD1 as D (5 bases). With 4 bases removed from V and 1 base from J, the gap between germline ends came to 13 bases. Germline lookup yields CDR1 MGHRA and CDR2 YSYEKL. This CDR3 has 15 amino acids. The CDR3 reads CASSRQRGPQETQYF. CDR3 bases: TGCGCCAGCAGCCGTCAAAGGGGTCCCCAAGAGACCCAGTACTTC.

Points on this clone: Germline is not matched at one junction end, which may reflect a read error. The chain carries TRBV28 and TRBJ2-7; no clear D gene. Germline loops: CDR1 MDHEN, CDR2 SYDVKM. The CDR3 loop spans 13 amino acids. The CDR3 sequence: CASSLSGTYEQYF. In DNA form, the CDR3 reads TGTGCCAGCAGCTTATCAGGAACCTACGAGCAGTACTTC. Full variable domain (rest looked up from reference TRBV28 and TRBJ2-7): DVKVTQSSRYLVKRTGEKVFLECVQDMDHENMFWYRQDPGLGLRLIYFSYDVKMKEKGDIPEGYSVSREKKERFSLILESASTNQTSMYLCASSLSGTYEQYFGPGTRLTVT.

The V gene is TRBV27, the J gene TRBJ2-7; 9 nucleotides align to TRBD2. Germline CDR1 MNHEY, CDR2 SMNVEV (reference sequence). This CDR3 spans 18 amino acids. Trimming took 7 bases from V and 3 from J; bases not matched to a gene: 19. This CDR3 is CASIPGAAAGGPFYEQYF. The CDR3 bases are TGTGCCAGCATCCCTGGGGCAGCCGCGGGAGGGCCCTTCTACGAGCAGTACTTC.

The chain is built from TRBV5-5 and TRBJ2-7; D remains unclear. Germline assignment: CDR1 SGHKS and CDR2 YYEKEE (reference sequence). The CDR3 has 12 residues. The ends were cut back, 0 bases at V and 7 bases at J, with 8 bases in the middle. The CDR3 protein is CASSLAAWEQYF. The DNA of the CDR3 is TGTGCCAGCAGCTTGGCGGCGTGGGAGCAGTACTTC.